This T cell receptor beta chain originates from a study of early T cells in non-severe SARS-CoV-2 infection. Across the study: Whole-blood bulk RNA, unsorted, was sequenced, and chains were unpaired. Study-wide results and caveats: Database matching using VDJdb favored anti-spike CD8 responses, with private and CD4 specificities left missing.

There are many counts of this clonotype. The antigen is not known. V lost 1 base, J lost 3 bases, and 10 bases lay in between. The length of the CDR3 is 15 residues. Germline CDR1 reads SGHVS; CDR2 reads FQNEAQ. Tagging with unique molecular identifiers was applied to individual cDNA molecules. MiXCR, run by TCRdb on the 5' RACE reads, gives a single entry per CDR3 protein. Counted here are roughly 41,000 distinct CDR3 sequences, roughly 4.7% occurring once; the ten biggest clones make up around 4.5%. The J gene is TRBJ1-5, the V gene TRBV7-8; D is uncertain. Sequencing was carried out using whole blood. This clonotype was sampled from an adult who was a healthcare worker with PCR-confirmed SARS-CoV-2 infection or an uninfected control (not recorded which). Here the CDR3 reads CASSLVAAVNQPQHF. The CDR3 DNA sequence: TGTGCCAGCAGCTTAGTGGCAGCAGTCAATCAGCCCCAGCATTTT. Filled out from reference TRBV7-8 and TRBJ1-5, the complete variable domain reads GAGVSQSPRYKVAKRGQDVALRCDPISGHVSLFWYQQALGQGPEFLTYFQNEAQLDKSGLPSDRFFAERPEGSVSTLKIQRTQQEDSAVYLCASSLVAAVNQPQHFGDGTRLSIL.